What follows are 11 T cell receptor beta chains derived from one specimen sequenced in a study of T cells after yellow fever vaccination. TCRdb called the 5' RACE reads again in MiXCR, with one record for every CDR3 protein. The sample carries 400,000 or so distinct CDR3 sequences, about 19% recorded once. The starting material was PBMCs, obtained before the yellow fever booster vaccination. These TCRs come from a man between 18 and 35 years old who received the YFV17D yellow fever vaccine.

This clonotype was seen more than once but under ten times. The rearrangement joins TRBV6-5 to TRBJ1-1; 7 bases line up with TRBD1. V lost 5 bases and J lost 5; bases outside the gene matches: 14. This CDR3 contains 16 residues. Germline loops: CDR1 MNHEY, CDR2 SVGAGI. The CDR3 region is CASSQRPGTEITEAFF. In nucleotides, the CDR3 is TGTGCCAGCAGTCAGCGTCCCGGGACAGAAATTACTGAAGCTTTCTTT.

This chain joins TRBV5-6 and TRBJ2-7; 9 positions agree with TRBD1. This CDR3 is built from 16 residues. Germline V gene data show CDR1 as SGHDT and CDR2 as YYEEEE. V shed 4 bases, J shed 1 base, and the junction held 9 bases outside the gene matches. For the CDR3, the DNA is TGTGCCAGCAGCGTCCCGGGACAGGGATCTTCCTACGAGCAGTACGTC. It specifies CASSVPGQGSSYEQYV.

This clonotype was observed a few times. The genes are TRBV6-1 and TRBJ1-1; 9 bases align to TRBD1. J was trimmed by 0 bases and V by 7 bases; bases with no gene match: 6. Germline values: CDR1 MNHNS, CDR2 SASEGT. The CDR3 extends over 15 amino acids. CDR3 protein: CASTDRGNLNTEAFF. Written as DNA, the CDR3 is TGTGCCAGCACGGACAGGGGTAACCTGAACACTGAAGCTTTCTTT.

This chain links TRBV11-1 with TRBJ2-1; D is tentatively TRBD1 or TRBD2 (6 bases each). The V gene's germline CDR1 is SGHAT and CDR2 FQDESV (reference sequence). The CDR3 has 17 amino acids. V was clipped by 1 base and J by 0 bases, with 13 bases between them. The CDR3 coding sequence is TGTGCCAGCAGCTTAGGGGGGGCTCAGAGCTCCTACAATGAGCAGTTCTTC. It translates to CASSLGGAQSSYNEQFF.

The rearrangement links TRBV4-3 to TRBJ2-3; no firm D call. Germline V gene lookup returns CDR1 LGHNA and CDR2 YSLEER. V was shortened by 4 bases and J by 2 bases, with 10 bases between the two germline ends. This CDR3 is built from 14 residues. The chain's CDR3 is CASSPQTYTDTQYF. Here the CDR3 DNA reads TGCGCCAGCAGCCCCCAAACCTACACAGATACGCAGTATTTT.

This clonotype was counted a few times. The V and J genes are TRBV10-2 and TRBJ2-7; the match to TRBD1 covers 9 bases. Germline V gene lookup returns CDR1 WSHSY and CDR2 SAAADI. The length of the CDR3 is 13 residues. V lost 4 bases to trimming and J lost 5 bases; unmatched junction nucleotides: 3. CDR3 sequence: CASSVDRGDEQYF. The CDR3 DNA reads as TGCGCCAGCAGTGTGGACAGGGGCGACGAGCAGTACTTC.

This clonotype was observed a few times. The CDR3 reads CASSYLRRGAADTGELFF. Written as DNA, the CDR3 is TGTGCCAGCAGTTACCTCCGGCGGGGGGCCGCCGACACCGGGGAGCTGTTTTTT. V usage is TRBV6-2 or TRBV6-3 and J usage is TRBJ2-2; 8 bases are a match to TRBD2. Germline lookup yields CDR1 MNHEY and CDR2 SVGEGT. The CDR3 is 18 amino acids. The V segment lost 2 bases and the J segment 3 bases; nucleotides outside the gene matches: 11.

This clonotype was counted between two and nine times. The chain joins TRBV18 to TRBJ2-5; 9 bases align to TRBD2. The CDR3 has 17 residues. Per the germline V gene, CDR1 is KGHSH and CDR2 is LQKENI. V lost 1 base and J lost 1; bases outside the gene matches: 7. The CDR3 coding sequence is TGTGCCAGCTCACCACTCGTCCTAGCGGGGTCCCAAGAGACCCAGTACTTC. Protein: CASSPLVLAGSQETQYF.

V usage is TRBV6-5 and J usage is TRBJ2-3; D is possibly TRBD2 (6 bases). Trimming pared 6 bases from V and 2 bases from J, leaving 18 bases between. Germline CDR1 and CDR2: MNHEY and SVGAGI. The length of the CDR3 is 16 residues. CDR3 in DNA: TGTGCCAGCAGCCCAGATTTCCGCGGGGCCACAGATACGCAGTATTTT. Translation: CASSPDFRGATDTQYF.

This clonotype was found a few times. The rearrangement joins TRBV25-1 to TRBJ1-3; TRBD1 matches 10 bases. Unmatched junction bases numbered 6, after V lost 2 bases and J lost 2 bases. The CDR3 consists of 17 residues. In germline, CDR1 is MGHDK, CDR2 SYGVNS. Written as DNA, the CDR3 is TGTGCCAGCAGTGAAGGGACAGGGGCTCGGACTGGAAACACCATATATTTT. Its protein is CASSEGTGARTGNTIYF.

This clonotype was found a few times. This chain uses TRBV20-1 with TRBJ1-6, with D perhaps matching TRBD1 (5 bases). V lost 6 bases and J lost 4, with 7 bases in between. Germline values: CDR1 DFQATT, CDR2 SNEGSKA (reference sequence). The CDR3 sequence is 12 residues long. CDR3 protein: CSARQYNSPLHF. In DNA, the CDR3 is TGCAGTGCCAGACAGTATAATTCACCCCTCCACTTT.